These T cell receptor beta chains were read from a single sample in a study of a mutant IDH1 vaccine in newly diagnosed glioma. Generated by immunoSEQ multiplex PCR, the TCRdb table keeps only in-frame clones and is missing some. Here the sample spans roughly 86,000 clones, around 80% being singletons. Source: PBMCs, taken from a glioma patient treated with radiotherapy, temozolomide or both. The receptors originated from a man between 40 and 49 years old with glioma. The CDR3 runs from the conserved cysteine through the conserved F or W. Each record gives: J gene, V gene, D gene, CDR3 DNA, CDR3 protein. A D gene is named only where the DNA matches it firmly.

j_gene: TRBJ2-3
v_gene: TRBV14
d_gene: TRBD2
CDR3nt: TGTGCCAGCAGCCATCGACTAGCGGGAGATTCAGATACGCAGTATTTT
CDR3aa: CASSHRLAGDSDTQYF

j_gene: TRBJ2-1
v_gene: TRBV6-5
d_gene: TRBD1
CDR3nt: TGTGCCAGCAACCACAGGGGTTCCTACAATGAGCAGTTCTTC
CDR3aa: CASNHRGSYNEQFF

j_gene: TRBJ1-5
v_gene: TRBV5-4
d_gene: TRBD1
CDR3nt: TGTGCCAGCAGCCAGGGGGGGGCGGGCAATCAGCCCCAGCATTTT
CDR3aa: CASSQGGAGNQPQHF

j_gene: TRBJ2-5
v_gene: TRBV10-3
d_gene: NA
CDR3nt: TGTGCCATCAGTGAAGGAGACCAAGAGACCCAGTACTTC
CDR3aa: CAISEGDQETQYF

j_gene: TRBJ2-7
v_gene: TRBV7-2
d_gene: NA
CDR3nt: TGTGCCAGCAGCCCCCCCCCGGCCCCCACACACCGCCGCGAGCAGTACTTC
CDR3aa: CASSPPPAPTHRREQYF

j_gene: TRBJ1-1
v_gene: TRBV7-9
d_gene: NA
CDR3nt: TGTGCCAGCAGCTTAGTCCAGGGGCACGGGTCCGAAGCTTTCTTT
CDR3aa: CASSLVQGHGSEAFF

j_gene: TRBJ2-7
v_gene: TRBV5-4
d_gene: NA
CDR3nt: TGTGCCAGCAGCAAGAAAAGTGGCCGGGACCCTGAGCAGTACTTC
CDR3aa: CASSKKSGRDPEQYF

j_gene: TRBJ1-2
v_gene: TRBV7-2
d_gene: NA
CDR3nt: TGTGCCAGCAGCCCCGGACACACAAACTATGGCTACACCTTC
CDR3aa: CASSPGHTNYGYTF

j_gene: TRBJ2-5
v_gene: TRBV18
d_gene: TRBD1
CDR3nt: TGTGCCAGCTCACCGAAGGGGGCGGCAGAGACCCAGTACTTC
CDR3aa: CASSPKGAAETQYF

j_gene: TRBJ2-1
v_gene: TRBV11-3
d_gene: TRBD2
CDR3nt: TGTGCCAGCAGCAGCTCCGGGACTAGCGGTAACAATGAGCAGTTCTTC
CDR3aa: CASSSSGTSGNNEQFF